This TCR beta chain comes out of a study of shared clonotypes between healthy human individuals. The CDR3 has 14 residues. Trimming removed 10 bases at V and 6 bases at J, with 19 bases between. Germline lookup yields CDR1 LNHDA and CDR2 SQIVND (reference sequence). TCRdb's copy holds only in-frame clones and misses some; the assay was immunoSEQ multiplex PCR. The top ten clones hold around 1.4% of a sample with under 1,100,000 clones, approximately 68% of them seen once. This TCR was recovered from a man aged 18 to 35 in good health. The V gene is TRBV19, the J gene TRBJ2-1; D ambiguous. Sequencing was done on a sample of memory CD4+ T cells sorted from blood. As for subset: CD45RA-negative fraction. The CDR3 coding sequence is TGTGCCACCAGACCTCCGGGCTCCACCAATGAGCAGTTCTTC. Its translation: CATRPPGSTNEQFF.